The clone carrying this TCR beta chain has ten or more counts. This sample stems from a study of identical twins. TCRdb re-analysed the 5' RACE reads in MiXCR, keeping a single row per CDR3 protein. The data show 350,000 to 450,000 distinct CDR3 sequences, with under 20% seen just once and 12% held by the top ten. Germline CDR1 is LGHDT and CDR2 is YNNKEL (reference sequence). The CDR3 is 12 amino acids. Trimming took 0 bases from V and 5 from J, leaving 4 bases between them. Sequencing was performed on naive T cells sorted from blood. J is TRBJ2-5 and V is TRBV3-1; no definite D call. This TCR derives from a man in his forties or fifties in good health. CDR3 nucleotide sequence: TGTGCCAGCAGCCAAGATAGGGAGACCCAGTACTTC. It is translated as CASSQDRETQYF.